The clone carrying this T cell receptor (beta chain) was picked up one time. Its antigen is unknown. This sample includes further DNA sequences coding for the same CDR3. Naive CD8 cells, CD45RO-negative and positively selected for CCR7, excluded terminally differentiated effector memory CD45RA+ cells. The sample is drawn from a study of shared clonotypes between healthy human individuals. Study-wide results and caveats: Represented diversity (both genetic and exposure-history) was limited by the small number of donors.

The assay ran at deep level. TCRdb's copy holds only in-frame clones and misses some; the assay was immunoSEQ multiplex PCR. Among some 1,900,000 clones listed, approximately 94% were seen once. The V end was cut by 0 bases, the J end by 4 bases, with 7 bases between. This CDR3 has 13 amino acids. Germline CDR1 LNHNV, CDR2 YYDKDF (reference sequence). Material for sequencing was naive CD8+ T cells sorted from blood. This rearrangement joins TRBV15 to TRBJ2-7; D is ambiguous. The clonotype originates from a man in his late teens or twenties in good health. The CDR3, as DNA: TGTGCCACCAGCAGAGATCGAAGATACGAGCAGTACTTC. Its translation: CATSRDRRYEQYF.